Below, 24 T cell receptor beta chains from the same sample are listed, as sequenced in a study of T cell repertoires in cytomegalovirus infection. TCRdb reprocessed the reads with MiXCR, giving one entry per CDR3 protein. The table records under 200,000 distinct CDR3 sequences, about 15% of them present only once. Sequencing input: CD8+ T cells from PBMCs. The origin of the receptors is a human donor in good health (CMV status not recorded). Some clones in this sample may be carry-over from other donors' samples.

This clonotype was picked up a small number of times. The CDR3 protein is CASSQNTGELFF. The CDR3, as DNA: TGTGCCAGCAGCCAGAACACCGGGGAGCTGTTTTTT. The genes are TRBV12-3 or TRBV12-4 and TRBJ2-2, with no clear D. The germline V and J ends were trimmed by 6 bases and 1 base, with 3 bases remaining between them. CDR3 length: 12 amino acids.

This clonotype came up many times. CDR3 amino acids: CASSLGWREQYV. CDR3 in DNA: TGTGCCAGCAGCTTAGGGTGGAGGGAGCAGTACGTC. This chain uses TRBV7-8 with TRBJ2-7; the D gene is possibly TRBD2 (5 bases). V shed 1 base and J shed 7 bases, with 8 bases lying between them. Per germline, CDR1 SGHVS and CDR2 FQNEAQ. The CDR3 consists of 12 residues.

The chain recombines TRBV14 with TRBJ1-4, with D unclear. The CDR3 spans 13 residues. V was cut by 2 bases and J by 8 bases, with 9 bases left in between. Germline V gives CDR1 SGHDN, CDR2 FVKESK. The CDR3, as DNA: TGTGCCAGCAGCCAATACGCAGCCGAAAAACTGTTTTTT. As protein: CASSQYAAEKLFF.

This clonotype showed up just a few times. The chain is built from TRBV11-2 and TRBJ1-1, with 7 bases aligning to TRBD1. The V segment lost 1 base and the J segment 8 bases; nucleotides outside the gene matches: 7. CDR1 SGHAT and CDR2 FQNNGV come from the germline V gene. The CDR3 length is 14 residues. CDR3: CASSLGQGLPEAFF. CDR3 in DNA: TGTGCCAGCAGCTTAGGACAGGGACTGCCGGAAGCTTTCTTT. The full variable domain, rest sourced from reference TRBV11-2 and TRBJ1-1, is EAGVAQSPRYKIIEKRQSVAFWCNPISGHATLYWYQQILGQGPKLLIQFQNNGVVDDSQLPKDRFSAERLKGVDSTLKIQPAKLEDSAVYLCASSLGQGLPEAFFGQGTRLTVV.

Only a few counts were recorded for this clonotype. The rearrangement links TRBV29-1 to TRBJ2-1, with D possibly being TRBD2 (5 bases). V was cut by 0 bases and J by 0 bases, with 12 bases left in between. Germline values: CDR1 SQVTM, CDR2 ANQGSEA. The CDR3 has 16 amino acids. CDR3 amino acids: CSVEDRRRVSYNEQFF. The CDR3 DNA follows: TGCAGCGTTGAAGACCGGAGGCGTGTCTCCTACAATGAGCAGTTCTTC.

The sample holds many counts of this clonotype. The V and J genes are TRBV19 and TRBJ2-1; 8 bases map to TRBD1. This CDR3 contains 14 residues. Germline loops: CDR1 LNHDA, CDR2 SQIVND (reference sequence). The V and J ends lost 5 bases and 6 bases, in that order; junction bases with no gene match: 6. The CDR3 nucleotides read TGTGCCAGTAGTGGACAGGGTTTAGGCAATGAGCAGTTCTTC. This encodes CASSGQGLGNEQFF.

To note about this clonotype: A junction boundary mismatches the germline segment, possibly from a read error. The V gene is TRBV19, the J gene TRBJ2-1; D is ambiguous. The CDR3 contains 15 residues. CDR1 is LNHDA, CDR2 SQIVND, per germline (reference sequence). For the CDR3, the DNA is TGTGCCAGTAGAATAGCCCGAAGCTCCTACAATGAGCAGTTCTTC. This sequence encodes CASRIARSSYNEQFF.

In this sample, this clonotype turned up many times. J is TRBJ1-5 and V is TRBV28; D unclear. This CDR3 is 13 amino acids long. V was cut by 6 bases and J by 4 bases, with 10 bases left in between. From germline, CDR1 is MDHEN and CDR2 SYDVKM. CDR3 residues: CASSISVNQPQHF. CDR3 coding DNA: TGTGCCAGCAGCATTAGCGTAAATCAGCCCCAGCATTTT.

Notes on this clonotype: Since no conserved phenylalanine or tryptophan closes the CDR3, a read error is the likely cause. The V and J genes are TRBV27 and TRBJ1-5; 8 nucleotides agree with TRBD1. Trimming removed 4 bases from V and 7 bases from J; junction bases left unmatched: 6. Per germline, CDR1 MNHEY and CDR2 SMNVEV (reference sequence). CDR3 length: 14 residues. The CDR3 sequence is CASSSGQERQPQHL. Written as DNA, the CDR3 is TGTGCCAGCAGTTCGGGACAGGAGAGGCAGCCCCAGCATTTA.

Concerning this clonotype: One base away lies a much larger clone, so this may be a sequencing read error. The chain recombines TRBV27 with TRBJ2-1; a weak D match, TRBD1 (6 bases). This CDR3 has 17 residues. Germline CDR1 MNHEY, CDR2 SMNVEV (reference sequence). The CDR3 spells CASRLKNRVKSYNEHFF. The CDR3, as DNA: TGTGCCAGCAGACTCAAGAACAGGGTGAAAAGCTACAATGAGCACTTCTTC.

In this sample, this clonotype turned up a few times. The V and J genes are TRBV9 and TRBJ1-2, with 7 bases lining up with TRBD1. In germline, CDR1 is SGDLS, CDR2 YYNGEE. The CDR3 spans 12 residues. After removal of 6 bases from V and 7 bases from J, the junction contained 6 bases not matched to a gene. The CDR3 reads CASNDRVSGYTF. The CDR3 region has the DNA TGTGCCAGCAATGACAGGGTTTCTGGCTACACCTTC.

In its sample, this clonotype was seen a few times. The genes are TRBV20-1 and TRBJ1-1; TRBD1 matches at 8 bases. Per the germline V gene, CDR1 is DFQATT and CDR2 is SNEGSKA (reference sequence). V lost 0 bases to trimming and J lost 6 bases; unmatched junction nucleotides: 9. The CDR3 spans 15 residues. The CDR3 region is CSAREQGVGKAEAFF. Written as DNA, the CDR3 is TGCAGTGCTAGAGAACAGGGGGTAGGGAAGGCTGAAGCTTTCTTT.

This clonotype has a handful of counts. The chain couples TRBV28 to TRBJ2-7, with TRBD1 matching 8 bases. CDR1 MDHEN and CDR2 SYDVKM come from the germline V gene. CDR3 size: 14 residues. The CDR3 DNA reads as TGTGGTACGCTACCCACAGGGGGAATCAACGAGCAGTACTTC. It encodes CGTLPTGGINEQYF.

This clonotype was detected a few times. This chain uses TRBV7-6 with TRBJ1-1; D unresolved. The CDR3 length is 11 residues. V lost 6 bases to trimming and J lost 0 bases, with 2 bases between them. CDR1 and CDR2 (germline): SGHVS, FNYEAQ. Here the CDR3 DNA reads TGTGCCAGCAGTATGAACACTGAAGCTTTCTTT. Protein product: CASSMNTEAFF. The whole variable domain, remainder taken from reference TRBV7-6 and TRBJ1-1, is GAGVSQSPRYKVTKRGQDVALRCDPISGHVSLYWYRQALGQGPEFLTYFNYEAQQDKSGLPNDRFSAERPEGSISTLTIQRTEQRDSAMYRCASSMNTEAFFGQGTRLTVV.

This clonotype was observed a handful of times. CDR3 in DNA: TGTGCCAGCAGCGTTTCCCGACAGGGTGGCCCTCGAAATTCGCCACCCCTCCACTTT. It is translated as CASSVSRQGGPRNSPPLHF. The rearrangement links TRBV7-6 to TRBJ1-6; 7 positions agree with TRBD1. Looked up from germline, CDR1 is SGHVS and CDR2 is FNYEAQ. The J segment lost 11 bases and the V segment lost 5 bases, leaving 24 bases of the junction unmatched. CDR3 length equals 19 residues. The full variable domain, with the rest looked up from reference TRBV7-6 and TRBJ1-6, is GAGVSQSPRYKVTKRGQDVALRCDPISGHVSLYWYRQALGQGPEFLTYFNYEAQQDKSGLPNDRFSAERPEGSISTLTIQRTEQRDSAMYRCASSVSRQGGPRNSPPLHFGNGTRLTVT.

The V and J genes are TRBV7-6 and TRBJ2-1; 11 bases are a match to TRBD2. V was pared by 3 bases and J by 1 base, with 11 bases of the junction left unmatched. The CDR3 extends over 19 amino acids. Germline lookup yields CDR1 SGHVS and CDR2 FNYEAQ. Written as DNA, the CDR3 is TGTGCCAGCAGCTTCGAACTAGCGGGAGTGAAAGGGTCCTACAATGAGCAGTTCTTC. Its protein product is CASSFELAGVKGSYNEQFF.

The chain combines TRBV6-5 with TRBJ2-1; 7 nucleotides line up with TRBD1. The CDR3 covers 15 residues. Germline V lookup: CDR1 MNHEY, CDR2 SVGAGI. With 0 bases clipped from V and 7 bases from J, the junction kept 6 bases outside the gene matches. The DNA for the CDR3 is TGTGCCAGCAGTTACTCGGCAGGGGGTCGGAATGAGCAGTTCTTC. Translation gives CASSYSAGGRNEQFF.

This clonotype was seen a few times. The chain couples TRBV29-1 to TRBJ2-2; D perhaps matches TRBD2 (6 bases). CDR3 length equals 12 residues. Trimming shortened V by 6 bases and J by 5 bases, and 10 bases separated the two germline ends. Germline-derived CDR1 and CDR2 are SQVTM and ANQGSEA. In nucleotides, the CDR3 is TGCAGCGTCCCGAGCGGGACCGGGGAGCTGTTTTTT. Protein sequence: CSVPSGTGELFF.

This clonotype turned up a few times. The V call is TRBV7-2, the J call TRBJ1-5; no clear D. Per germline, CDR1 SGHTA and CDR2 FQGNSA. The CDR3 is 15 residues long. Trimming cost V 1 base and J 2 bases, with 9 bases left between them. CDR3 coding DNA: TGTGCCAGCAGCTTAGATCGGCGTCGCAATCAGCCCCAGCATTTT. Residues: CASSLDRRRNQPQHF.

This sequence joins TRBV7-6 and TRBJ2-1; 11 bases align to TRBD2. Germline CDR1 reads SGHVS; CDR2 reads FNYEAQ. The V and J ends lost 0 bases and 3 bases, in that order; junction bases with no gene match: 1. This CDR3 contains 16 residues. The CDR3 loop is CASSLAGTSGYNEQFF. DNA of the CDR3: TGTGCCAGCAGCTTAGCCGGGACTAGCGGCTACAATGAGCAGTTCTTC.

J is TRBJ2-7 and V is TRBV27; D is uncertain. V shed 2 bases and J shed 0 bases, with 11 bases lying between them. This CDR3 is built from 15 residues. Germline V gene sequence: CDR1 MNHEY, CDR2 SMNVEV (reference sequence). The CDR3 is CASSLVLSSSYEQYF. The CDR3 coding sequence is TGTGCCAGCAGTTTAGTACTGTCGAGCTCCTACGAGCAGTACTTC.

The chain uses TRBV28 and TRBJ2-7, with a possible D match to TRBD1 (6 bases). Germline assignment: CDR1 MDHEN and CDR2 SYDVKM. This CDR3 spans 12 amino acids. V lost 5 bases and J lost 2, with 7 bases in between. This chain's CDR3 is CASSEGAYEQYF. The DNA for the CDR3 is TGTGCCAGCAGTGAGGGGGCCTACGAGCAGTACTTC.

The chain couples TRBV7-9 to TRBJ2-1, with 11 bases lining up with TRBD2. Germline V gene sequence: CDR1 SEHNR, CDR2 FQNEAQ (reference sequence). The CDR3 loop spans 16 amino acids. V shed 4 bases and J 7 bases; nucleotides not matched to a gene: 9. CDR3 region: CASSSPTSGSSNEQFF. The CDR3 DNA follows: TGTGCCAGCAGCTCGCCCACTAGCGGGAGTTCGAATGAGCAGTTCTTC.

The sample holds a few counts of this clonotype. CDR3 coding DNA: TGTGCCAGCAGTTCCGGACAGGGAAGGATCGATGAGCAGTTCTTC. It yields the protein CASSSGQGRIDEQFF. The J gene is TRBJ2-1, the V gene TRBV7-9; 8 positions match TRBD1. The CDR3 runs 15 residues. V lost 6 bases and J lost 8; bases outside the gene matches: 12. Germline CDR1 and CDR2: SEHNR and FQNEAQ (reference sequence).